This TCR beta chain derives from a study of blood T cell repertoires in COVID-19. Study context: The origin of the acute and convalescent COVID-19 samples was the United States, Italy and Spain.

Sequencing was performed with immunoSEQ multiplex PCR; in TCRdb, only in-frame clones are kept and a portion is missing. The data contain around 250,000 clones, around 85% of them singletons. Study members were between roughly 18 and 100 years old and lived in 24 US regions. Participants reported their clinical history, and cohort assignment relied on those reports. The clonotype was recovered from a woman between 45 and 65 years old with acute COVID-19. The specimen sequenced was PBMCs or T cells enriched from blood (not recorded which).

CDR3 DNA: TGTGCCAGCAGTTACCCCGGACAGGGTGGGGCCGGGGAGCTGTTTTTT. Amino acids: CASSYPGQGGAGELFF. The V and J genes are TRBV6-5 and TRBJ2-2; 8 bases map to TRBD1. The CDR3 sequence is 16 residues long. Germline V gene sequence: CDR1 MNHEY, CDR2 SVGAGI. V lost 2 bases to trimming and J lost 6 bases; unmatched junction nucleotides: 8.